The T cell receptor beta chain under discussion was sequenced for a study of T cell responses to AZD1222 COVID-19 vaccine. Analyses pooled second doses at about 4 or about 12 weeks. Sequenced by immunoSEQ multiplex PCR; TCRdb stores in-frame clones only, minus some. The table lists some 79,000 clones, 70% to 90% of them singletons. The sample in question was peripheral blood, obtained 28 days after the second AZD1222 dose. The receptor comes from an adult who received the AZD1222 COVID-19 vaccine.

This chain's CDR3 is CASSPTPGLDYEQYF. CDR3 sequence (DNA): TGCGCCAGCAGCCCTACCCCGGGACTAGACTACGAGCAGTACTTC. V usage is TRBV4-3 and J usage is TRBJ2-7; 8 bases fit TRBD2. The V gene end was trimmed by 4 bases and the J gene end by 3 bases; junction bases not matched to a gene: 8. Germline values: CDR1 LGHNA, CDR2 YSLEER. The CDR3 is 15 amino acids.